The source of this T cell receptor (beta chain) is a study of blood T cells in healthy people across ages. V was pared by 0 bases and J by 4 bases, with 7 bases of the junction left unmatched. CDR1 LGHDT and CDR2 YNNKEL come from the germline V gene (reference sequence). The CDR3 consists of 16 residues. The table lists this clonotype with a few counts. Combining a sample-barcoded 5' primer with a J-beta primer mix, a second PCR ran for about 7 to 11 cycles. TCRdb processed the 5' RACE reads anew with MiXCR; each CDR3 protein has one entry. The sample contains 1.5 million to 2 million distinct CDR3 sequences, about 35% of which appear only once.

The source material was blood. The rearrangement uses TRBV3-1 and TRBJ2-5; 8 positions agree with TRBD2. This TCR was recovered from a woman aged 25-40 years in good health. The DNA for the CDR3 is TGTGCCAGCAGCCAAGATGCGGGGGGCGAACGAGAGACCCAGTACTTC. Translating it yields CASSQDAGGERETQYF.